Presented here are 10 T cell receptor beta chains from one specimen sequenced in a study of pediatric ulcerative colitis. The rectum was sampled with one to two pinch biopsies at colonoscopy. Assay used: immunoSEQ multiplex PCR; TCRdb lists only in-frame clones, some missing. The sample includes 40,000 to 55,000 clones, more than 60% of them seen just once. Sample: gut tissue. The receptors were sampled from a girl between 5 and 17 years old with moderate ulcerative colitis.

The chain joins TRBV15 to TRBJ2-1; D is perhaps TRBD2 (6 bases). Trimming stripped 3 bases from V and 7 bases from J, with 16 bases between. Germline V gene sequence: CDR1 LNHNV, CDR2 YYDKDF (reference sequence). CDR3 length: 15 residues. In nucleotides, the CDR3 is TGTGCCACCAGCAGGGGTCCGGGGGATGGTAATGAGCAGTTCTTC. Its translation: CATSRGPGDGNEQFF.

CDR3 nucleotides: TGTGCCAGCAGCTTGGATTCGGGACGGAACACTGAAGCTTTCTTT. It encodes CASSLDSGRNTEAFF. The chain couples TRBV5-4 to TRBJ1-1; perhaps TRBD1 as D (5 bases). The V end lost 0 bases, the J end lost 1 base, and 10 bases lay between the germline ends. The CDR3 is 15 residues long. Germline lookup yields CDR1 SGHNT and CDR2 YYREEE (reference sequence).

The chain combines TRBV19 with TRBJ2-2; D is unresolved. This CDR3 has 16 amino acids. The V and J ends lost 5 bases and 0 bases respectively, with 13 bases between them. Germline V gene data show CDR1 as LNHDA and CDR2 as SQIVND (reference sequence). CDR3 DNA sequence: TGTGCCAGTAGTCCCCTCGGACGGACGAACACCGGGGAGCTGTTTTTT. As protein: CASSPLGRTNTGELFF.

The CDR3 protein is CAWKLRGVGEQYF. The CDR3 DNA sequence: TGTGCCTGGAAGCTCCGGGGGGTGGGTGAGCAGTACTTC. The chain has TRBV30 and TRBJ2-7; TRBD2 matches at 7 bases. This CDR3 region has 13 residues. J gave up 7 bases and V 4 bases, and 10 bases lay outside the gene matches. Germline V gene lookup returns CDR1 GTSNPN and CDR2 SVGIG (reference sequence).

J is TRBJ2-2 and V is TRBV7-9, with 8 bases matching TRBD2. J was trimmed by 2 bases and V by 1 base; bases with no gene match: 9. CDR1 and CDR2 (germline): SEHNR, FQNEAQ (reference sequence). The CDR3 runs 18 residues. The CDR3 loop reads CASSLGWAGGDNTGELFF. CDR3 nucleotides: TGTGCCAGCAGCTTAGGATGGGCGGGAGGCGACAACACCGGGGAGCTGTTTTTT.

This clone occurred a few times. The chain uses TRBV9 and TRBJ2-2; no clear D gene. The germline V and J ends were trimmed by 2 bases and 7 bases, with 9 bases remaining between them. CDR1 is SGDLS and CDR2 is YYNGEE in the germline V gene. This CDR3 is built from 13 residues. CDR3 protein: CASSVVAVGELFF. The CDR3 nucleotides read TGTGCCAGCAGCGTGGTTGCCGTCGGGGAGCTGTTTTTT.

Only one count was recorded for this clone. V usage is TRBV18 and J usage is TRBJ2-3, with no clear D. This CDR3 spans 12 amino acids. V lost 3 bases and J 4 bases, leaving 5 bases between the germline ends. Germline V lookup: CDR1 KGHSH, CDR2 LQKENI. Here the CDR3 DNA reads TGTGCCAGCTCACCTATGGCAGATACGCAGTATTTT. Translation: CASSPMADTQYF.

CDR3 bases: TGTGCCGGCGCAAGGGGGAGAACGAGCGAGCAGTACTTC. Protein sequence: CAGARGRTSEQYF. The chain couples TRBV30 to TRBJ2-7; maybe TRBD1 (6 bases). Germline loops: CDR1 GTSNPN, CDR2 SVGIG (reference sequence). V was shortened by 8 bases and J by 6 bases, with 20 bases between the two germline ends. There are 13 residues in the CDR3.

This chain uses TRBV6-6 with TRBJ2-7; D uncertain. CDR1 is MNHNY, CDR2 SVGAGI, per germline (reference sequence). The V gene lost 4 bases and the J gene lost 5 bases, with 21 bases spanning the gap. The CDR3 totals 16 residues. Written as DNA, the CDR3 is TGTGCCAGCAGTTCAGGCCCCCTCAAAAGCGCGAACGAGCAGTACTTC. Protein sequence: CASSSGPLKSANEQYF.

The rearrangement links TRBV11-3 to TRBJ2-7; D is ambiguous. The V end lost 1 base, the J end lost 0 bases, and 7 bases lay between the germline ends. CDR1 and CDR2 from the germline V gene are SGHNT and YENEEA. The CDR3 runs 14 residues. This CDR3 is CASSLGPNSYEQYF. The CDR3 coding sequence is TGTGCCAGCAGCTTAGGACCCAACTCCTACGAGCAGTACTTC.